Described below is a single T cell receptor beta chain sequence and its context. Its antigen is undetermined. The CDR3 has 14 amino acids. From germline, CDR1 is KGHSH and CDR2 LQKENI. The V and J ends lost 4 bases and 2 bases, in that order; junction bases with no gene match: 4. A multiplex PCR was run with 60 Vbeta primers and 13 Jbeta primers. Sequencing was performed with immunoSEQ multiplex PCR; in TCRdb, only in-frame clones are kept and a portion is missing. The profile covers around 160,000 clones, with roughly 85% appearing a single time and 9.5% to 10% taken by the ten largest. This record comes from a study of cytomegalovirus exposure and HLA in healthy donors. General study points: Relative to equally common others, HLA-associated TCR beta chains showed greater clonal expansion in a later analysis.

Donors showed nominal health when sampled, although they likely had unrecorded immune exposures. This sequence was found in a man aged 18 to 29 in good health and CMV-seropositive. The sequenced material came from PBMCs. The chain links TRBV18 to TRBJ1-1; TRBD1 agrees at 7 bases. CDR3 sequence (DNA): TGTGCCAGCTCACTCGCAGGGGGTAACACTGAAGCTTTCTTT. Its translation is CASSLAGGNTEAFF. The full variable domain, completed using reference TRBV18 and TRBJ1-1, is NAGVMQNPRHLVRRRGQEARLRCSPMKGHSHVYWYRQLPEEGLKFMVYLQKENIIDESGMPKERFSAEFPKEGPSILRIQQVVRGDSAAYFCASSLAGGNTEAFFGQGTRLTVV.